Listed below are T cell receptor beta chains from one sample, sequenced in a study of CD8 T cells in Susac syndrome. TCRdb processed the immunoSEQ multiplex PCR reads anew with MiXCR; each CDR3 protein has one entry. This table has approximately 120,000 distinct CDR3 sequences, approximately 96% appearing once. Sequencing was carried out using CD4+ T cells from PBMCs. The receptors were sampled from a human donor in good health. The CDR3 runs from the conserved cysteine through the conserved F or W. The D gene is left open where the match is weak. Clone size is stated in some rows and not others, as once, few, many or a class when expanded.

D gene: NA; V gene: TRBV3-1; J gene: TRBJ2-1; clone size: NA; CDR3 DNA: TGTGCCAGCAGCCCCGTTCCGGGGGAGACCTACAATGAGCAGTTCTTC; CDR3 protein: CASSPVPGETYNEQFF
D gene: TRBD2; V gene: TRBV7-9; J gene: TRBJ2-2; clone size: once; CDR3 DNA: TGTGCCAGTCCCCTGGGGCTAGCGGGAGCCGGGGAGCTGTTTTTT; CDR3 protein: CASPLGLAGAGELFF
D gene: TRBD1; V gene: TRBV5-1; J gene: TRBJ2-3; clone size: once; CDR3 DNA: TGCGCCAGCAGCCTCCGGACAGGGTTATCAGATACGCAGTATTTT; CDR3 protein: CASSLRTGLSDTQYF
D gene: NA; V gene: TRBV15; J gene: TRBJ1-3; clone size: NA; CDR3 DNA: TGTGCCACCAGCAGAGATGGGGCAGGAACCTCTGGAAACACCATATATTTT; CDR3 protein: CATSRDGAGTSGNTIYF
D gene: NA; V gene: TRBV21-1; J gene: TRBJ1-5; clone size: NA; CDR3 DNA: TGTGCCAGCAGCGGGCGGACAGGAGGGGTACCGAATCAGCCCCAGCATTTT; CDR3 protein: CASSGRTGGVPNQPQHF
D gene: NA; V gene: TRBV7-2; J gene: TRBJ2-7; clone size: NA; CDR3 DNA: TGTGCCAGCAGCTTTTATCTGGGCATATACGAGCAGTACTTC; CDR3 protein: CASSFYLGIYEQYF
D gene: TRBD2; V gene: TRBV4-3; J gene: TRBJ2-5; clone size: NA; CDR3 DNA: TGCGCCAGCAGCCAAGAGACCCCTAGCGGGAGGCGGGCGACCCAGTACTTC; CDR3 protein: CASSQETPSGRRATQYF
D gene: NA; V gene: TRBV20-1; J gene: TRBJ1-2; clone size: NA; CDR3 DNA: TGCAGTGCTACAGGGATCTCTGGCTACACCTTC; CDR3 protein: CSATGISGYTF
D gene: NA; V gene: TRBV6-2/TRBV6-3; J gene: TRBJ2-7; clone size: NA; CDR3 DNA: TGTGCCAGCAGTTACCACGCCGGGTCCTCGTACGAGCAGTACTTC; CDR3 protein: CASSYHAGSSYEQYF
D gene: NA; V gene: TRBV5-1; J gene: TRBJ2-2; clone size: NA; CDR3 DNA: TGCGCCAGCACCGACACCGGGGAGCTGTTTTTT; CDR3 protein: CASTDTGELFF
D gene: NA; V gene: TRBV5-6; J gene: TRBJ1-1; clone size: NA; CDR3 DNA: TGTGCCAGCAGCAGAGGGGGTGGATTGAACACTGAAGCTTTCTTT; CDR3 protein: CASSRGGGLNTEAFF
D gene: TRBD1; V gene: TRBV20-1; J gene: TRBJ1-5; clone size: NA; CDR3 DNA: TGCAGTGCACGCGGACAGGGGCCGGGGTGGCCCCAGCATTTT; CDR3 protein: CSARGQGPGWPQHF
D gene: TRBD2; V gene: TRBV7-2; J gene: TRBJ2-1; clone size: NA; CDR3 DNA: TGTGCCAGCAGCTCTAGAGGCCCGGGACTAGCGACTTCCTACAATGAGCAGTTCTTC; CDR3 protein: CASSSRGPGLATSYNEQFF
D gene: NA; V gene: TRBV18; J gene: TRBJ2-2; clone size: NA; CDR3 DNA: TGTGCCAGCTCACCACCGGGACATTTAAACACCGGGGAGCTGTTTTTT; CDR3 protein: CASSPPGHLNTGELFF
D gene: NA; V gene: TRBV3-1; J gene: TRBJ2-7; clone size: NA; CDR3 DNA: TGTGCCAGCAGCCCCTACCGGGACGGCTTCTACGAGCAGTACTTC; CDR3 protein: CASSPYRDGFYEQYF
D gene: NA; V gene: TRBV20-1; J gene: TRBJ2-1; clone size: NA; CDR3 DNA: TGCAGTGCTAGAGAGGGGAGCCTTTCCTACAATGAGCAGTTCTTC; CDR3 protein: CSAREGSLSYNEQFF